A single sample gave rise to the 25 T cell receptor beta chains below, sequenced in a study of immune cell composition in non-small cell lung cancer. Clones were sequenced by immunoSEQ multiplex PCR, and TCRdb holds only the in-frame ones, with some missing. The profile covers several thousand clones, with 78% appearing a single time and about 7.3% taken by the ten largest. Sample: lung tumor tissue. These TCRs come from a human donor with non-small cell lung cancer.

The V gene is TRBV7-9, the J gene TRBJ1-4; 9 bases line up with TRBD1. The length of the CDR3 is 15 residues. CDR1 is SEHNR and CDR2 is FQNEAQ in the germline V gene (reference sequence). Trimming cost V 4 bases and J 5 bases; bases outside gene matches: 5. The CDR3 reads CASSSRDRVNEKLFF. The CDR3 nucleotides read TGTGCCAGCAGCTCCAGGGACAGGGTAAATGAAAAACTGTTTTTT.

V usage is TRBV28 and J usage is TRBJ1-2, with a weak D call TRBD1 (5 bases). This CDR3 spans 14 amino acids. The germline CDR1 and CDR2 sequences are MDHEN and SYDVKM. V lost 1 base and J 2 bases, leaving 8 bases between the germline ends. The CDR3 here is CASSLFSGNYGYTF. For the CDR3, the DNA is TGTGCCAGCAGTTTATTCTCAGGGAACTATGGCTACACCTTC.

This clone was picked up a small number of times. The rearrangement links TRBV21-1 to TRBJ2-7; the DNA was not compared with TRBD2, the D call given in the table. TRBV21-1 is recorded as a pseudogene. The CDR3 extends over 19 amino acids. CDR3 sequence (DNA): TGTGCCAGCGGGCCATTTCGGGCTAGCGGGGGGGCGGGTGAACCCGAGCAGTACTTC. Its translation is CASGPFRASGGAGEPEQYF.

In its sample, this clone is large. V and J are TRBV6-1 and TRBJ1-1, with 7 bases identical to TRBD1. V trimming: 6 bases; J trimming: 2 bases; junction bases outside the gene matches: 9. The CDR3 length is 15 residues. Germline CDR1 and CDR2: MNHNS and SASEGT. The CDR3 loop reads CASRDRDRVNTEAFF. DNA of the CDR3: TGTGCCAGCAGGGATAGGGACAGAGTTAACACTGAAGCTTTCTTT.

The chain combines TRBV9 with TRBJ2-1, with 12 bases that match TRBD1. V shed 2 bases, J shed 8 bases, and the junction held 5 bases outside the gene matches. The V gene's germline CDR1 is SGDLS and CDR2 YYNGEE. The CDR3 loop spans 15 amino acids. The CDR3 here is CASSVVGTGGDEQFF. The CDR3 DNA is TGTGCCAGCAGCGTCGTAGGGACAGGGGGCGATGAGCAGTTCTTC. Using reference TRBV9 and TRBJ2-1 for the parts outside the CDR3, the full variable domain is DSGVTQTPKHLITATGQRVTLRCSPRSGDLSVYWYQQSLDQGLQFLIQYYNGEERAKGNILERFSAQQFPDLHSELNLSSLELGDSALYFCASSVVGTGGDEQFFGPGTRLTVL.

The chain uses TRBV4-3 and TRBJ1-6, with 10 bases aligning to TRBD1. The CDR3 spans 17 residues. Germline assignment: CDR1 LGHNA and CDR2 YSLEER. The V gene end was trimmed by 0 bases and the J gene end by 7 bases; junction bases not matched to a gene: 6. CDR3 in amino acids: CASSQDSGQGRNSPLHF. As DNA, the CDR3 is TGCGCCAGCAGCCAAGATTCGGGACAGGGGAGAAATTCACCCCTCCACTTT.

The V gene is TRBV2, the J gene TRBJ1-5; D not certain. The V and J ends lost 3 bases and 0 bases respectively, with 9 bases between them. CDR1 SNHLY and CDR2 FYNNEI come from the germline V gene. This CDR3 has 15 residues. In nucleotides, the CDR3 is TGTGCCAGCAGTGATTCGGGGAATAGCAATCAGCCCCAGCATTTT. Encoded protein: CASSDSGNSNQPQHF.

The rearrangement joins TRBV4-3 to TRBJ2-3; 7 positions agree with TRBD1. The length of the CDR3 is 16 residues. J gave up 3 bases and V 2 bases, and 8 bases lay outside the gene matches. Germline lookup yields CDR1 LGHNA and CDR2 YSLEER. The chain's CDR3 is CASSQTPDRETDTQYF. The DNA of the CDR3 is TGCGCCAGCAGCCAAACCCCCGACAGGGAAACAGATACGCAGTATTTT.

The chain joins TRBV9 to TRBJ1-6; 7 bases match TRBD1. Per the germline V gene, CDR1 is SGDLS and CDR2 is YYNGEE. V shed 4 bases, J shed 12 bases, and the junction held 10 bases outside the gene matches. The CDR3 covers 14 residues. DNA for the CDR3: TGTGCCAGCAGCTCCCGGACAGGCGAAAGACCCCTCCACTTT. Amino acids: CASSSRTGERPLHF.

Only one count was recorded for this clone. J is TRBJ2-7 and V is TRBV9; possibly TRBD2 for D (5 bases). The CDR3 has 14 amino acids. CDR1 is SGDLS and CDR2 is YYNGEE in the germline V gene. V dropped 0 bases and J dropped 4 bases, with 11 bases sitting between them. CDR3 sequence (DNA): TGTGCCAGCAGCGTAGGAGGGAATGGGTACGAGCAGTACTTC. Protein: CASSVGGNGYEQYF. The whole variable domain, remainder taken from reference TRBV9 and TRBJ2-7, is DSGVTQTPKHLITATGQRVTLRCSPRSGDLSVYWYQQSLDQGLQFLIQYYNGEERAKGNILERFSAQQFPDLHSELNLSSLELGDSALYFCASSVGGNGYEQYFGPGTRLTVT.

This clone was seen only a few times. The V and J genes are TRBV4-1 and TRBJ1-2, with 9 bases matching TRBD1. V gave up 4 bases and J gave up 4 bases; unmatched junction bases: 1. Germline V lookup: CDR1 MGHRA, CDR2 YSYEKL. CDR3 size: 13 residues. For the CDR3, the DNA is TGCGCCAGCAGCCCGACAGGGGGCTATGGCTACACCTTC. This sequence encodes CASSPTGGYGYTF.

J is TRBJ1-2 and V is TRBV6-5; D remains ambiguous. The V gene's germline CDR1 is MNHEY and CDR2 SVGAGI. Trimming pared 7 bases from V and 8 bases from J, leaving 14 bases between. The CDR3 has 12 amino acids. CDR3 protein: CASNPGRGGYTF. The CDR3 bases are TGTGCCAGCAACCCAGGACGAGGGGGCTACACCTTC.

The rearrangement links TRBV19 to TRBJ1-2; D is unclear. V was trimmed by 5 bases and J by 6 bases, leaving 10 bases between them. The germline CDR1 and CDR2 sequences are LNHDA and SQIVND (reference sequence). This CDR3 contains 12 residues. The CDR3 loop reads CASSPRTDGYTF. In DNA, the CDR3 is TGTGCCAGTAGTCCCCGAACGGATGGCTACACCTTC.

The V gene is TRBV19, the J gene TRBJ2-1; TRBD2 is a possible D gene (5 bases). The germline V gene encodes CDR1 LNHDA and CDR2 SQIVND (reference sequence). This CDR3 spans 13 amino acids. V lost 3 bases, J lost 6 bases, and 9 bases lay in between. The CDR3 nucleotides read TGTGCCAGTAGTATTACGGGGATCAATGAGCAGTTCTTC. Translated: CASSITGINEQFF.

The CDR3 reads CASRGALNIQYF. CDR3 DNA: TGTGCCAGCAGGGGGGCCCTAAACATTCAGTACTTC. This rearrangement joins TRBV6-1 to TRBJ2-4, with TRBD1 as a possible D gene (6 bases). The CDR3 is 12 amino acids. V gave up 6 bases and J gave up 6 bases, with 9 bases separating them. Germline V lookup: CDR1 MNHNS, CDR2 SASEGT.

This clone occurred once. V and J are TRBV30 and TRBJ1-5, with 8 bases identical to TRBD1. CDR1 is GTSNPN, CDR2 SVGIG, per germline (reference sequence). The CDR3 covers 17 residues. J gave up 2 bases and V 2 bases, and 11 bases lay outside the gene matches. Here the CDR3 DNA reads TGTGCCTGGAGTAAGCCAGGGGGCGAATACGGCAATCAGCCCCAGCATTTT. Its translation is CAWSKPGGEYGNQPQHF.

This clone was observed a handful of times. The chain couples TRBV29-1 to TRBJ1-2, with 7 bases lining up with TRBD1. Losses at the gene ends were 7 bases for V and 8 bases for J; bases not matched to a gene: 10. CDR1 SQVTM and CDR2 ANQGSEA come from the germline V gene. The CDR3 is 12 amino acids. The CDR3, as DNA: TGCAGCGCCGCTCGGACAGGAGGGGGCTACACCTTC. Translation: CSAARTGGGYTF.

The chain is built from TRBV28 and TRBJ1-6; 8 nucleotides line up with TRBD1. In germline, CDR1 is MDHEN, CDR2 SYDVKM. CDR3 size: 14 residues. Trimming took 8 bases from V and 10 from J; bases not matched to a gene: 10. CDR3 coding DNA: TGTGCCAGCGGAAGACAGGGGAGGTCGTCACCCCTCCACTTT. Protein: CASGRQGRSSPLHF.

Only one count was recorded for this clone. The rearrangement links TRBV12-1 to TRBJ2-7; TRBD1 is the table's D call, not checked against the DNA. TRBV12-1 is a listed pseudogene. The CDR3 is 16 residues long. The CDR3 is CASSFESGAGEHEQYF. The CDR3 nucleotides are TGTGCCAGCAGCTTTGAGAGTGGGGCAGGGGAACACGAGCAGTACTTC.

This clone is termed medium-sized. This chain uses TRBV2 with TRBJ1-3; D is possibly TRBD1 (5 bases). V lost 6 bases and J lost 0, with 12 bases in between. The germline V gene encodes CDR1 SNHLY and CDR2 FYNNEI. The CDR3 loop spans 15 amino acids. CDR3 in amino acids: CASRVDSFSGNTIYF. The CDR3 DNA reads as TGTGCCAGCAGGGTAGACAGCTTCTCTGGAAACACCATATATTTT.

This clone appeared a few times. This chain joins TRBV5-4 and TRBJ2-5; D may be TRBD2 (6 bases). V lost 0 bases and J 2 bases, leaving 14 bases between the germline ends. The germline V gene encodes CDR1 SGHNT and CDR2 YYREEE (reference sequence). The CDR3 has 16 amino acids. The CDR3 nucleotides are TGTGCCAGCAGCTTGGGAAGGGCGCGGGATCAAGAGACCCAGTACTTC. It is translated as CASSLGRARDQETQYF.

The genes are TRBV7-8 and TRBJ1-4; D is undetermined. The CDR3 has 16 residues. Between the trimmed V and J ends, which lost 0 bases and 5 bases, there was a span of 13 bases. Germline V gene lookup returns CDR1 SGHVS and CDR2 FQNEAQ. CDR3 nucleotide sequence: TGTGCCAGCAGCTTAGCCCTCGGGAATTTAAATGAAAAACTGTTTTTT. Translated: CASSLALGNLNEKLFF.

The J gene is TRBJ1-4, the V gene TRBV28, with 7 bases lining up with TRBD1. CDR1 and CDR2 from the germline V gene are MDHEN and SYDVKM. The CDR3 length is 14 residues. J lost 3 bases, V lost 10 bases, and 8 bases had no gene match. The CDR3 sequence is CATSGGTANEKLFF. In nucleotides, the CDR3 is TGTGCCACCTCTGGTGGGACAGCTAATGAAAAACTGTTTTTT.

The gene calls are TRBV5-6 and TRBJ1-2; possible D gene TRBD1, 6 bases. The V end lost 1 base, the J end lost 6 bases, and 13 bases lay between the germline ends. The CDR3 consists of 14 residues. Germline V gene sequence: CDR1 SGHDT, CDR2 YYEEEE. CDR3 residues: CASSLFPGVDGYTF. The CDR3 bases are TGTGCCAGCAGCTTGTTCCCAGGGGTGGATGGCTACACCTTC.

The chain recombines TRBV5-1 with TRBJ1-2; 10 bases fit TRBD1. V shed 0 bases, J shed 7 bases, and the junction held 3 bases outside the gene matches. This CDR3 comprises 14 residues. Germline V gene lookup returns CDR1 SGHRS and CDR2 YFSETQ. The CDR3: CASSLGQGAFGYTF. The CDR3 nucleotides read TGCGCCAGCAGCTTGGGACAGGGGGCGTTTGGCTACACCTTC.